The 5 T cell receptor beta chains below were found in one sample sequenced in a study of CD8 T cells in ankylosing spondylitis. TCRdb fed the 5' RACE reads into MiXCR, producing one record per CDR3 protein. In the table there are some 87,000 distinct CDR3 sequences, approximately 30% of which are singletons. The sample taken for sequencing was blood, either unsorted or a sorted T cell fraction (not recorded which). The receptors derive from a male donor with ankylosing spondylitis or in good health (not recorded which).

The chain recombines TRBV7-9 with TRBJ2-1; TRBD2 aligns across 13 bases. CDR3 length: 16 residues. Germline V gives CDR1 SEHNR, CDR2 FQNEAQ (reference sequence). J gave up 6 bases and V 4 bases, and 6 bases lay outside the gene matches. In nucleotides, the CDR3 is TGTGCCAGCAGCTCTCCGGGACTAGCGGGACTCAATGAGCAGTTCTTC. It is translated as CASSSPGLAGLNEQFF.

The V call is TRBV29-1, the J call TRBJ2-3; TRBD1 agrees at 7 bases. The CDR3 extends over 15 amino acids. V lost 5 bases to trimming and J lost 2 bases; unmatched junction nucleotides: 10. CDR1 is SQVTM and CDR2 is ANQGSEA in the germline V gene. The CDR3 DNA reads TGCAGCGTTTGGGGAGCAGGGGGAAACACAGATACGCAGTATTTT. Protein product: CSVWGAGGNTDTQYF.

The genes are TRBV10-3 and TRBJ2-1; 11 positions agree with TRBD2. J was trimmed by 7 bases and V by 2 bases; bases with no gene match: 7. The length of the CDR3 is 16 residues. The germline V gene encodes CDR1 ENHRY and CDR2 SYGVKD. CDR3 in amino acids: CAISEGTSGSSNEQFF. The CDR3 DNA sequence: TGTGCCATCAGTGAGGGAACTAGCGGGAGCTCAAATGAGCAGTTCTTC.

This clonotype was recorded at least ten times. This chain joins TRBV5-5 and TRBJ1-5; D unclear. The V gene's germline CDR1 is SGHKS and CDR2 YYEKEE (reference sequence). Trimming cost V 1 base and J 0 bases, with 5 bases left between them. This CDR3 has 14 amino acids. The CDR3 sequence: CASSLYVSNQPQHF. The CDR3 DNA is TGTGCCAGCAGCTTGTACGTTAGCAATCAGCCCCAGCATTTT.

The table lists this clonotype with many counts. The chain couples TRBV5-1 to TRBJ1-2; D not resolved. V lost 6 bases and J 0 bases, leaving 12 bases between the germline ends. CDR3 size: 14 residues. The V gene's germline CDR1 is SGHRS and CDR2 YFSETQ. The CDR3 loop reads CASNPSGTNYGYTF. DNA of the CDR3: TGCGCCAGCAACCCGTCTGGGACTAACTATGGCTACACCTTC. Full variable domain (rest looked up from reference TRBV5-1 and TRBJ1-2): KAGVTQTPRYLIKTRGQQVTLSCSPISGHRSVSWYQQTPGQGLQFLFEYFSETQRNKGNFPGRFSGRQFSNSRSEMNVSTLELGDSALYLCASNPSGTNYGYTFGSGTRLTVV.